The present entry profiles one T cell receptor beta chain with its context. What it recognizes is unknown. This sample stems from a study of monozygotic twins with inflammatory bowel disease. TCRdb re-called the 5' RACE reads; every CDR3 protein appears as one record, without DNA. The table for this sample gives under 45,000 distinct CDR3 sequences. The CDR3 has 13 residues. The germline CDR1 and CDR2 sequences are MDHEN and SYDVKM. Study-level points and caveats: On the inverse Simpson index, IBD patients scored lower for TCRbeta diversity than healthy co-twins. Treatment differences in immunosuppression may have added variability to the repertoires of patients. Relative to healthy twins, IBD patients had fewer clonotypes in common with others, a gap that was especially apparent with disease activity.

The source of this sequence is a human donor with ulcerative colitis or Crohn's disease, or a healthy co-twin of an affected twin (not recorded which). The J gene is TRBJ2-5, the V gene TRBV28; TCRdb designates TRBD1, a call that cannot be tested without DNA. The sequenced sample was blood. The CDR3: CASTQTGKETQYF.